The present T cell receptor (beta chain) was sequenced within a study of T cells in localized non-small cell lung cancer. As regards this clone: What it recognizes is unknown. At one end, the junction sequence differs from germline, possibly due to a read error.

Using immunoSEQ multiplex PCR, the repertoire was profiled, and TCRdb retains in-frame clones only, with some absent. The sample has more than 45,000 clones; 60% to 80% are singletons. Study-wide points: Adjacent lung had a median roughly 53 of the 100 largest tumor clones. Sequencing was restricted to one tumor region; therefore, heterogeneity remains possible. The greatest T cell clonality was found in uninvolved adjacent lung (higher than in tumor).

The sequence came from a man aged 40 to 70 with stage I squamous cell lung carcinoma. Sequenced material: peripheral blood, taken before any cancer treatment.

CDR3 coding DNA: TGCGCCAGCAGCTTGGACCCACAAGGGGATGAGCAGTTCTTC. Its protein is CASSLDPQGDEQFF. The rearrangement joins TRBV5-8 to TRBJ2-1, with D perhaps TRBD1 (5 bases). This CDR3 contains 14 residues. Germline loops: CDR1 SGHTS, CDR2 YDEGEE.